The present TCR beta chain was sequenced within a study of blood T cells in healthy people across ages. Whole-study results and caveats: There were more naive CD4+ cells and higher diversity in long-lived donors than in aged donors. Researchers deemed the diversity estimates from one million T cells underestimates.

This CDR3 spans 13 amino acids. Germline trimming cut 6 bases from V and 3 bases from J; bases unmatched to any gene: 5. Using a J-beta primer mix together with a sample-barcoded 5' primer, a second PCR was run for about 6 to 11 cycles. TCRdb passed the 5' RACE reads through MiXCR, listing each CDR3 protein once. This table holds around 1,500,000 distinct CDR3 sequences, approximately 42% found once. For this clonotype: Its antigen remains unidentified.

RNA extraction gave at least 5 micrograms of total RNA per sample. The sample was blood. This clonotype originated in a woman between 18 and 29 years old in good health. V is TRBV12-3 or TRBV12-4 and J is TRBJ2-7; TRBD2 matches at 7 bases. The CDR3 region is CASRPGLFYEQYF. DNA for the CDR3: TGTGCCAGCAGACCGGGACTATTCTACGAGCAGTACTTC.